These 19 T cell receptor beta chains came from one sample sequenced in a study of blood T cell repertoires in COVID-19. Data came from immunoSEQ multiplex PCR; TCRdb stores just in-frame clones and leaves some out. In the table there are 200,000 to 250,000 clones, approximately 86% of which are singletons. The material sequenced was peripheral blood. These receptors were obtained from a woman aged 80 or over with acute or convalescent COVID-19.

This chain's CDR3 is CASSYATGSTPGETQYF. The CDR3 DNA reads as TGTGCCAGCAGTTATGCGACGGGGTCGACCCCAGGAGAGACCCAGTACTTC. The chain recombines TRBV5-6 with TRBJ2-5, with D perhaps matching TRBD2 (5 bases). The CDR3 runs to 17 residues. V lost 5 bases, J lost 4 bases, and 24 bases lay in between. CDR1 SGHDT and CDR2 YYEEEE come from the germline V gene.

This clone was seen only a few times. The gene calls are TRBV5-1 and TRBJ2-2, with unresolved D. Germline lookup yields CDR1 SGHRS and CDR2 YFSETQ. The CDR3 length is 15 residues. V lost 4 bases and J lost 0, with 10 bases in between. This chain's CDR3 is CASSPGQANTGELFF. DNA for the CDR3: TGCGCCAGCAGCCCTGGGCAGGCGAACACCGGGGAGCTGTTTTTT.

The V call is TRBV7-3, the J call TRBJ1-6; 8 bases line up with TRBD1. Per the germline V gene, CDR1 is SGHTA and CDR2 is FQGTGA. The CDR3 has 19 residues. V shed 0 bases and J 3 bases; nucleotides not matched to a gene: 10. The CDR3 reads CASSLTDRGPFLYNSPLHF. The CDR3 nucleotides are TGTGCCAGCAGCTTAACTGACAGGGGCCCCTTTCTCTATAATTCACCCCTCCACTTT.

This clone was found once. The chain joins TRBV27 to TRBJ2-3; 10 bases are a match to TRBD1. Trimming cost V 1 base and J 7 bases; bases outside gene matches: 2. Germline CDR1 reads MNHEY; CDR2 reads SMNVEV (reference sequence). The CDR3 spans 14 residues. The CDR3 region is CASSLWDRGNTQYF. CDR3 bases: TGTGCCAGCAGTTTATGGGACAGGGGAAATACGCAGTATTTT.

The V and J genes are TRBV2 and TRBJ1-3; D is unclear. CDR3 length equals 14 residues. The germline CDR1 and CDR2 sequences are SNHLY and FYNNEI. The V end was cut by 7 bases, the J end by 0 bases, with 10 bases between. Here the CDR3 reads CASIGGNSGNTIYF. The CDR3 region has the DNA TGTGCCAGCATTGGCGGAAACTCTGGAAACACCATATATTTT.

The chain employs TRBV13 and TRBJ2-1, with D possibly being TRBD2 (5 bases). Germline loops: CDR1 PRHDT, CDR2 FYEKMQ (reference sequence). The CDR3 is 17 residues long. Trimming cost V 5 bases and J 3 bases, with 20 bases left between them. CDR3 bases: TGTGCCAGCAGCCGGAGATATGGGGTAGCGTACTACAATGAGCAGTTCTTC. It is translated as CASSRRYGVAYYNEQFF. Variable domain in full (rest from reference TRBV13 and TRBJ2-1): AAGVIQSPRHLIKEKRETATLKCYPIPRHDTVYWYQQGPGQDPQFLISFYEKMQSDKGSIPDRFSAQQFSDYHSELNMSSLELGDSALYFCASSRRYGVAYYNEQFFGPGTRLTVL.

The rearrangement joins TRBV24-1 to TRBJ2-7, with TRBD1 as a possible D gene (5 bases). The CDR3 is 13 residues long. V lost 2 bases, J lost 6 bases, and 10 bases lay in between. Germline values: CDR1 KGHDR, CDR2 SFDVKD. In DNA, the CDR3 is TGTGCCACCAGTGATTCGTGGGGCGCCGAGCAGTACTTC. It specifies CATSDSWGAEQYF.

This chain uses TRBV18 with TRBJ2-7, with 9 positions matching TRBD2. Losses at the gene ends were 2 bases for V and 2 bases for J; bases not matched to a gene: 7. This CDR3 comprises 16 residues. Germline V gives CDR1 KGHSH, CDR2 LQKENI. The CDR3 reads CASSPGTRGGPYEQYF. CDR3 nucleotide sequence: TGTGCCAGCTCACCAGGGACGCGGGGGGGCCCCTACGAGCAGTACTTC.

The V call is TRBV3-1 (or the pseudogene TRBV3-2), the J call TRBJ2-1; TRBD1 matches at 10 bases. The CDR3 sequence is 16 residues long. The V and J ends lost 4 bases and 6 bases, in that order; junction bases with no gene match: 9. Germline values: CDR1 LGHDT, CDR2 YNNKEL (reference sequence). The CDR3 protein is CASSRRPGTGVNEQFF. Here the CDR3 DNA reads TGTGCCAGCAGCCGCCGACCCGGGACAGGGGTCAATGAGCAGTTCTTC.

The gene calls are TRBV27 and TRBJ1-2; the match to TRBD1 covers 8 bases. Germline V gene sequence: CDR1 MNHEY, CDR2 SMNVEV (reference sequence). The CDR3 sequence is 18 residues long. J lost 4 bases, V lost 3 bases, and 16 bases had no gene match. In nucleotides, the CDR3 is TGTGCCAGCAGTTTCTCCGGGACAGGTTTAATTCGGGTCTATGGCTACACCTTC. Its protein product is CASSFSGTGLIRVYGYTF.

Only one count was recorded for this clone. This chain uses TRBV24-1 with TRBJ2-3; 9 bases fit TRBD2. CDR1 is KGHDR, CDR2 SFDVKD, per germline. The CDR3 runs to 16 residues. V lost 3 bases to trimming and J lost 4 bases; unmatched junction nucleotides: 7. For the CDR3, the DNA is TGTGCCACCAGTGATCCCTCGCGGGGGGGCCCAGATACGCAGTATTTT. Protein: CATSDPSRGGPDTQYF.

This rearrangement joins TRBV7-2 to TRBJ1-1; no clear D. The germline CDR1 and CDR2 sequences are SGHTA and FQGNSA. The CDR3 is 12 amino acids. V was shortened by 3 bases and J by 4 bases, with 6 bases between the two germline ends. In DNA, the CDR3 is TGTGCCAGCAGCTTTCGGGTCACTGAAGCTTTCTTT. As protein: CASSFRVTEAFF.

This chain joins TRBV6-2 or TRBV6-3 and TRBJ2-1, with 8 bases fitting TRBD1. V lost 8 bases and J lost 8; bases outside the gene matches: 11. The CDR3 loop spans 14 amino acids. Germline values: CDR1 MNHEY, CDR2 SVGEGT. This CDR3 is CASRLTTGDYEQFF. The CDR3 DNA follows: TGTGCCAGCCGCCTTACGACAGGGGACTATGAGCAGTTCTTC.

V is TRBV10-3 and J is TRBJ1-5, with D possibly being TRBD1 (6 bases). With 5 bases removed from V and 4 bases from J, the gap between germline ends came to 9 bases. This CDR3 region has 13 residues. From germline, CDR1 is ENHRY and CDR2 SYGVKD. The CDR3 reads CAISRDINQPQHF. CDR3 sequence (DNA): TGTGCCATCAGTCGGGACATTAATCAGCCCCAGCATTTT.

This clone came up once. The chain uses TRBV6-2 or TRBV6-3 and TRBJ1-4, with D perhaps matching TRBD1 (5 bases). The V and J ends lost 4 bases and 8 bases respectively, with 11 bases between them. Germline values: CDR1 MNHEY, CDR2 SVGEGT. This CDR3 spans 13 amino acids. The CDR3: CASSSQGSEKLFF. The CDR3 region has the DNA TGTGCCAGCAGTTCTCAGGGAAGCGAAAAACTGTTTTTT.

On this clone: The identical CDR3 is also encoded by other nucleotide sequences in the sample. V is TRBV6-6 and J is TRBJ2-7, with 7 bases aligning to TRBD1. J lost 0 bases, V lost 0 bases, and 5 bases had no gene match. Germline V CDR1 and CDR2: MNHNY, SVGAGI (reference sequence). CDR3 length equals 16 residues. The DNA for the CDR3 is TGTGCCAGCAGTTACTCGAGACAGGGAAGCTCCTACGAGCAGTACTTC. Amino acid sequence: CASSYSRQGSSYEQYF.

The chain combines TRBV7-3 with TRBJ1-2; TRBD1 agrees at 9 bases. CDR3 length equals 16 residues. V lost 5 bases to trimming and J lost 4 bases; unmatched junction nucleotides: 11. The germline CDR1 and CDR2 sequences are SGHTA and FQGTGA. The CDR3 region is CASSPQPDRGFYGYTF. In DNA, the CDR3 is TGTGCCAGCAGCCCCCAACCAGACAGGGGGTTCTATGGCTACACCTTC.

This chain joins TRBV7-8 and TRBJ1-1; 8 nucleotides line up with TRBD1. V gave up 1 base and J gave up 3 bases; unmatched junction bases: 7. Germline V CDR1 and CDR2: SGHVS, FQNEAQ. CDR3 length: 16 residues. DNA of the CDR3: TGTGCCAGCAGCTTAGGGTCAGGGGGCGCGGACACTGAAGCTTTCTTT. Its translation: CASSLGSGGADTEAFF.

The chain combines TRBV4-3 with TRBJ2-1; 13 bases align to TRBD2. The germline V gene encodes CDR1 LGHNA and CDR2 YSLEER. V shed 4 bases and J 7 bases; nucleotides not matched to a gene: 4. CDR3 length: 15 amino acids. The DNA for the CDR3 is TGCGCCAGCAGCCTACTAGCGGGGGGGCTGAATGAGCAGTTCTTC. Protein product: CASSLLAGGLNEQFF.